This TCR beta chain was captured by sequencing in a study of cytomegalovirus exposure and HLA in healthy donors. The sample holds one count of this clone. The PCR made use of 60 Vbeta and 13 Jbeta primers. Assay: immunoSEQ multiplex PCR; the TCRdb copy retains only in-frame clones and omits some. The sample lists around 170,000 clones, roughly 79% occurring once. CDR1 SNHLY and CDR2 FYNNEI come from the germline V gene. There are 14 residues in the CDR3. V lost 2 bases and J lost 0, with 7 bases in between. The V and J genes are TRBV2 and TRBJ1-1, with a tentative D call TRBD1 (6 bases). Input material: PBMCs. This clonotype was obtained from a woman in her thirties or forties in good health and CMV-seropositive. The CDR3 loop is CASSEQGLNTEAFF. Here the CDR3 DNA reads TGTGCCAGCAGTGAACAGGGGCTGAACACTGAAGCTTTCTTT.